What follows is one T cell receptor beta chain and its context. This record comes from a study of blood T cell repertoires in COVID-19. On the study more broadly: Italy, Spain and the United States were the sources of the convalescent and acute COVID-19 samples. Nucleic acid was either cDNA or gDNA, and it came from T cells, B-cell-depleted T cells, or PBMCs.

CDR3 size: 14 residues. In germline, CDR1 is MNHNY, CDR2 SVGAGI (reference sequence). V gave up 0 bases and J gave up 1 base, with 7 bases separating them. Original methodology: Nucleated cell counts were estimated from reference gene primer amplification. The protocol was immunoSEQ multiplex PCR, while the TCRdb copy is restricted to in-frame clones and leaves out a portion. D and trimming come from the DNA, and the V and J calls and clone size come from that table. There are approximately 130,000 clones in the sample; over 70% occur only once, and about 6.3% lies in the top ten. The clonotype was recovered from a man at least 80 years old with active or convalescent COVID-19. Sequenced: peripheral blood. The rearrangement links TRBV6-6 to TRBJ2-7, with D possibly TRBD1 on 6 matching bases. The CDR3, as DNA: TGTGCCAGCAGTTACTCCCAGGGGTCCTACGAGCAGTACTTC. As protein: CASSYSQGSYEQYF.